This T cell receptor beta chain was recovered during a study of T cells in Graves' hyperthyroidism and ophthalmopathy. For the study at large: Initial diagnosis, before any treatment, was when peripheral blood was collected.

Amplified TCR beta CDR3 regions derived from RNA transcripts. The TCR CDR3 first-round RT-PCR relied on the HTBI primer set. TCRdb redid the calling of the multiplex PCR reads with MiXCR, one entry per CDR3 protein. The table includes a few hundred thousand distinct CDR3 sequences, less than 20% detected once. The CDR3 totals 13 residues. The V gene lost 6 bases and the J gene lost 0 bases, with 6 bases spanning the gap. Germline CDR1 MNHNS, CDR2 SASEGT. The sequence derives from a man younger than 35 with Graves' ophthalmopathy. Sequenced material: blood. The chain employs TRBV6-1 and TRBJ1-5; D is unresolved. CDR3 DNA: TGTGCCAGCAGAGACATTAGCAATCAGCCCCAGCATTTT. Protein product: CASRDISNQPQHF.